The 10 T cell receptor beta chains in this list originate from one sample, sequenced in a study of somatic mutations in cytotoxic T cells in rheumatoid arthritis (dated by TCRdb to about 2017). The protocol used for the library was the immunoSEQ multiplex PCR assay. TCRdb obtained this table from immuneACCESS and retained in-frame rearrangements with V and J assigned. These tables miss some clones; where compared with another copy, unresolved V genes account for less than half of the shortfall, and the remainder is unexplained. The sample contains about 18,000 clones, roughly 70% of them found a single time. Clones ranked in the top ten supply about 20% of the sample. The specimen sequenced was CD8+ T cells sorted from blood. These receptors were collected from a woman aged 60-70 years in good health.

This clone was picked up one time. As DNA, the CDR3 is TGTGCCACGGGACAGAGGGCAGGGGGAGAAGCTTTCTTT. Translated, it gives CATGQRAGGEAFF. The chain carries TRBV10-3 and TRBJ1-1, with 7 positions matching TRBD1. Germline V gene sequence: CDR1 ENHRY, CDR2 SYGVKD. The CDR3 totals 13 residues. V shed 10 bases, J shed 8 bases, and the junction held 13 bases outside the gene matches.

The rearrangement joins TRBV2 to TRBJ2-1; possible D gene TRBD1, 6 bases. CDR1 SNHLY and CDR2 FYNNEI come from the germline V gene. This CDR3 comprises 14 residues. V was shortened by 4 bases and J by 3 bases, with 10 bases between the two germline ends. CDR3 nucleotide sequence: TGTGCCAGCAGTGGAACAGGGTTCTACAATGAGCAGTTCTTC. Translation: CASSGTGFYNEQFF.

This clone was detected a few times. J is TRBJ2-1 and V is TRBV9, with 8 bases aligning to TRBD2. CDR1 SGDLS and CDR2 YYNGEE come from the germline V gene. This CDR3 contains 16 residues. V dropped 3 bases and J dropped 6; count of bases not matched to a gene: 11. The CDR3 sequence is CASSADGLARTNEQFF. In DNA, the CDR3 is TGTGCCAGCAGCGCCGACGGACTAGCCAGGACCAATGAGCAGTTCTTC. The full variable domain, its missing parts supplied by reference TRBV9 and TRBJ2-1, is DSGVTQTPKHLITATGQRVTLRCSPRSGDLSVYWYQQSLDQGLQFLIQYYNGEERAKGNILERFSAQQFPDLHSELNLSSLELGDSALYFCASSADGLARTNEQFFGPGTRLTVL.

The rearrangement links TRBV27 to TRBJ2-5; D might be TRBD2 (7 bases). The CDR3 length is 12 residues. Germline CDR1 MNHEY, CDR2 SMNVEV (reference sequence). V lost 7 bases, J lost 5 bases, and 11 bases lay in between. CDR3 bases: TGTGCCAGCACAACGGGGGGCGAGACCCAGTACTTC. Translating gives CASTTGGETQYF.

The chain employs TRBV9 and TRBJ1-1, with D perhaps TRBD1 (5 bases). The CDR3 is 15 residues long. Between the trimmed V and J ends, which lost 0 bases and 3 bases, there was a span of 12 bases. CDR1 and CDR2 from the germline V gene are SGDLS and YYNGEE. Here the CDR3 DNA reads TGTGCCAGCAGCGTAGTCAGGCTGGGGGACACTGAAGCTTTCTTT. Translating gives CASSVVRLGDTEAFF.

The V call is TRBV2, the J call TRBJ2-7; tentative D call: TRBD2 (5 bases). Trimming left V 9 bases short and J 3 bases short, with 15 bases between. The CDR3 consists of 13 residues. The V gene's germline CDR1 is SNHLY and CDR2 FYNNEI. The CDR3 here is CARGVEGGYEQYF. In DNA, the CDR3 is TGTGCCAGGGGAGTCGAGGGCGGCTACGAGCAGTACTTC.

This chain links TRBV6-4 with TRBJ1-1; D remains unclear. This CDR3 contains 14 residues. The germline CDR1 and CDR2 sequences are MRHNA and SNTAGT. Trimming cost V 4 bases and J 0 bases, with 9 bases left between them. CDR3 loop: CASSVGGMNTEAFF. In DNA form, the CDR3 reads TGTGCCAGCAGTGTGGGCGGCATGAACACTGAAGCTTTCTTT.

In this sample, this clone turned up a few times. The chain carries TRBV6-1 and TRBJ2-2, with D unresolved. CDR3 length equals 16 residues. The V gene's germline CDR1 is MNHNS and CDR2 SASEGT. The germline V and J ends were trimmed by 3 bases and 1 base, with 12 bases remaining between them. The CDR3 loop reads CASSEWYGKNTGELFF. In DNA form, the CDR3 reads TGTGCCAGCAGTGAGTGGTACGGTAAGAACACCGGGGAGCTGTTTTTT.

The genes are TRBV29-1 and TRBJ2-7; a weak D match, TRBD1 (5 bases). This CDR3 is built from 11 residues. V gave up 1 base and J gave up 7 bases, with 8 bases separating them. Per germline, CDR1 SQVTM and CDR2 ANQGSEA. As DNA, the CDR3 is TGCAGCGTTGAAGGCAGGGCAGAGCAGTACTTC. This translates into CSVEGRAEQYF.

The chain is built from TRBV5-4 and TRBJ2-4, with 8 bases matching TRBD2. V was pared by 4 bases and J by 0 bases, with 6 bases of the junction left unmatched. Germline CDR1 and CDR2: SGHNT and YYREEE (reference sequence). CDR3 length: 16 amino acids. The CDR3 loop reads CASSPFAGGAKNIQYF. As DNA, the CDR3 is TGTGCCAGCAGCCCCTTCGCGGGGGGAGCCAAAAACATTCAGTACTTC.